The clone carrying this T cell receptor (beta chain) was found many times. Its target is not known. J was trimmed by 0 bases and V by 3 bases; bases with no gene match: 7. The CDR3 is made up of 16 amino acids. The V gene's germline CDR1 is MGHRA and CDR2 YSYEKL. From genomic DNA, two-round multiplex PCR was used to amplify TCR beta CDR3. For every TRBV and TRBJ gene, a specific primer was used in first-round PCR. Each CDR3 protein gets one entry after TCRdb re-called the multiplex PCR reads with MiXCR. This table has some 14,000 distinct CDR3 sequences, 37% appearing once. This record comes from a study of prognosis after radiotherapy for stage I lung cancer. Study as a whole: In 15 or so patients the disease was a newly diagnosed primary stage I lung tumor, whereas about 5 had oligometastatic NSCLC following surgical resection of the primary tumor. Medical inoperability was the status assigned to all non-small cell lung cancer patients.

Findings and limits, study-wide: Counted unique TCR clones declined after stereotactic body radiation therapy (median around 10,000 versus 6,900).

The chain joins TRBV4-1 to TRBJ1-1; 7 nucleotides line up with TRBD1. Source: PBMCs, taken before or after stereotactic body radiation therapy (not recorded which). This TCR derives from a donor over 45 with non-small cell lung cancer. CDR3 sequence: CASSQQRQGVNTEAFF. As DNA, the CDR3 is TGCGCCAGCAGCCAGCAGAGACAGGGTGTGAACACTGAAGCTTTCTTT.